This TCR beta chain was sequenced during a study of cytomegalovirus exposure and HLA in healthy donors. Whole-study context: Falling in the Caucasian-associated ancestry cluster were 80% to 90% of 398 genotyped donors. Study-wide results and limits: A missense DCLRE1C variant was associated with V- and J-gene trimming of TCR beta chains in a later analysis, and an independent cohort replicated the association. Sequences of the TCR beta chain were said to predict the HLA-A and HLA-B alleles of most subjects accurately.

Germline lookup yields CDR1 MNHNS and CDR2 SASEGT. With 2 bases removed from V and 4 bases from J, the gap between germline ends came to 12 bases. The CDR3 extends over 15 amino acids. Regarding this clone: What it binds is not known.

Vbeta (60) and Jbeta (13) primers were used in the PCR. The assay was immunoSEQ multiplex PCR, and TCRdb's table has in-frame clones only and misses some. The sample has approximately 110,000 clones; roughly 80% are singletons. The source of this sequence is a female donor in good health and CMV-seropositive. Sequencing was done on a sample of PBMCs. The rearrangement uses TRBV6-1 and TRBJ1-5, with no clear D. The CDR3 DNA reads as TGTGCCAGCAGTGAACTTAACAGTGTAAATCAGCCCCAGCATTTT. Amino acids: CASSELNSVNQPQHF.